Given below is one TCR beta chain in context. This CDR3 region has 15 residues. Germline lookup yields CDR1 SGHTA and CDR2 FQGTGA. V lost 5 bases and J lost 3; bases outside the gene matches: 9. This sample stems from a study of PD-L1 blockade in urothelial cancer. Overall study: Every 3 weeks, patients received intravenous atezolizumab 1,200 mg, beginning 2014. Specimens of blood held a median count of roughly 150,000 T cells. The researchers analyzed blood 3 weeks (second dose) and 6 weeks after treatment start.

The table came from immunoSEQ multiplex PCR; TCRdb's copy has only in-frame clones and leaves some out. The data hold around 80,000 clones, with about 91% observed a single time. Time point meaning: peripheral blood 6 weeks after treatment start. Peripheral blood mononuclear cells were collected from every patient before and during treatment, yielding between 1 and 8 samples per patient. The sequences come from PBMCs, collected around atezolizumab (anti-PD-L1) treatment. The rearrangement joins TRBV7-3 to TRBJ2-7; 8 nucleotides align to TRBD1. The clonotype comes from a woman of 80 years or more with urothelial cancer. The CDR3 DNA reads TGTGCCAGCAGCCGATCCGGGACAGGCAACTACGAGCAGTACTTC. Protein product: CASSRSGTGNYEQYF.